Reported below is one T cell receptor beta chain. The sample is drawn from a study of blood T cell repertoires in COVID-19. The V and J ends lost 2 bases and 2 bases, in that order; junction bases with no gene match: 3. The CDR3 is 17 residues long. The germline CDR1 and CDR2 sequences are SGHRS and YFSETQ. Produced via immunoSEQ multiplex PCR; TCRdb's table is partial and in-frame only. The table records approximately 76,000 clones, around 83% of them present only once. The genes are TRBV5-1 and TRBJ2-1, with 14 bases that match TRBD2. Specimen: peripheral blood. This receptor was obtained from a man at least 80 years old with active or convalescent COVID-19. The CDR3 here is CASSFPGLAGAYNEQFF. The CDR3 coding sequence is TGCGCCAGCAGCTTTCCGGGACTAGCGGGGGCCTACAATGAGCAGTTCTTC.